This section outlines one TCR beta chain sequence together with its context. The data stem from a study of blood T cell repertoires in COVID-19. Background on the study: Sources were T cells, B-cell-depleted T cells, or PBMCs; the material itself was cDNA or gDNA.

CDR3 size: 14 residues. Germline CDR1 MNHEY, CDR2 SVGAGI. The V end was cut by 5 bases, the J end by 3 bases, with 14 bases between. Libraries were prepared by immunoSEQ multiplex PCR; TCRdb keeps only in-frame clonotypes and omits some of them. The data show over 70,000 clones, 80% to 85% seen once. The chain links TRBV6-5 to TRBJ2-7; unclear D gene. The receptor was isolated from a human donor in a cohort sampled during active COVID-19. Input material: peripheral blood. The CDR3 loop reads CASSTLTAIYEQYF. CDR3 nucleotide sequence: TGTGCCAGCAGTACCCTCACCGCTATCTACGAGCAGTACTTC.